What follows are 22 T cell receptor beta chains derived from one specimen sequenced in a study of shared clonotypes between healthy human individuals. Repertoires were generated with immunoSEQ multiplex PCR, while TCRdb's copy carries only in-frame clones and drops some. This sample carries about 1,900,000 clones, over 85% of them seen once, and the ten largest clones take more than 0.9%. Naivety among CD8 cells was defined by CD45RO negativity and positive CCR7 selection, thereby excluding terminally differentiated effector memory CD45RA+ cells. The material sequenced was naive CD8+ T cells sorted from blood. The receptor set was obtained from a man between 18 and 29 years old in good health.

V usage is TRBV6-5 and J usage is TRBJ2-7, with 11 bases identical to TRBD1. In germline, CDR1 is MNHEY, CDR2 SVGAGI. The V and J ends lost 4 bases and 8 bases, in that order; junction bases with no gene match: 7. This CDR3 comprises 14 residues. The CDR3, as DNA: TGTGCCAGCAGTTCGGGACAGGGGGTCAGTAAGCAGTACTTC. Encoded protein: CASSSGQGVSKQYF.

The count of this clone is one. The CDR3 loop is CASSEYHGVYGYTF. The CDR3 DNA follows: TGTGCCAGCAGTGAATATCACGGGGTCTATGGCTACACCTTC. This chain uses TRBV25-1 with TRBJ1-2; D is ambiguous. The CDR3 has 14 amino acids. Trimming took 0 bases from V and 4 from J, leaving 9 bases between them. CDR1 MGHDK and CDR2 SYGVNS come from the germline V gene.

The chain recombines TRBV6-1 with TRBJ1-1; maybe TRBD1 (5 bases). CDR1 is MNHNS and CDR2 is SASEGT in the germline V gene. The CDR3 runs 12 residues. With 7 bases removed from V and 3 bases from J, the gap between germline ends came to 9 bases. The CDR3 loop is CASTGGYTEAFF. The DNA for the CDR3 is TGTGCCAGCACCGGGGGATACACTGAAGCTTTCTTT.

This chain links TRBV27 with TRBJ2-7, with 9 bases matching TRBD1. Germline V gives CDR1 MNHEY, CDR2 SMNVEV (reference sequence). The CDR3 loop spans 14 amino acids. Trimming removed 5 bases from V and 2 bases from J; junction bases left unmatched: 4. The CDR3 DNA reads as TGTGCCAGCAGTATCGGGACAGGGCCCTACGAGCAGTACTTC. Encoded protein: CASSIGTGPYEQYF.

The CDR3 loop is CASSFGTDANEKLFF. The CDR3 nucleotides read TGTGCCAGCAGCTTTGGGACAGATGCTAATGAAAAACTGTTTTTT. V is TRBV7-9 and J is TRBJ1-4; the match to TRBD1 covers 7 bases. Germline trimming cut 3 bases from V and 3 bases from J; bases unmatched to any gene: 4. Germline CDR1 reads SEHNR; CDR2 reads FQNEAQ (reference sequence). The length of the CDR3 is 15 residues.

CDR3 in DNA: TGTGCCAGCAGCCCCCTAGATCAGCCCCAGCATTTT. Translation: CASSPLDQPQHF. This chain links TRBV27 with TRBJ1-5; D unresolved. The V gene's germline CDR1 is MNHEY and CDR2 SMNVEV (reference sequence). This CDR3 has 12 residues. Trimming left V 6 bases short and J 5 bases short, with 8 bases between.

The DNA of the CDR3 is TGTGCCAGCAGCTATACCGGGGGAAACACCATATATTTT. Translation gives CASSYTGGNTIYF. The J gene is TRBJ1-3, the V gene TRBV5-4, with unresolved D. Trimming shortened V by 3 bases and J by 4 bases, and 8 bases separated the two germline ends. Germline V CDR1 and CDR2: SGHNT, YYREEE (reference sequence). There are 13 residues in the CDR3. The full variable domain, completed using reference TRBV5-4 and TRBJ1-3, is ETGVTQSPTHLIKTRGQQVTLRCSSQSGHNTVSWYQQALGQGPQFIFQYYREEENGRGNFPPRFSGLQFPNYSSELNVNALELDDSALYLCASSYTGGNTIYFGEGSWLTVV.

This chain links TRBV18 with TRBJ2-2, with 12 bases aligning to TRBD1. The CDR3 is 16 amino acids. Germline V gene lookup returns CDR1 KGHSH and CDR2 LQKENI. V was clipped by 6 bases and J by 4 bases; unmatched bases: 6. The chain's CDR3 is CASSPGQGALTGELFF. CDR3 DNA sequence: TGTGCCAGCTCTCCGGGACAGGGGGCTCTCACCGGGGAGCTGTTTTTT. Combining the CDR3 with reference TRBV18 and TRBJ2-2 gives the whole variable domain NAGVMQNPRHLVRRRGQEARLRCSPMKGHSHVYWYRQLPEEGLKFMVYLQKENIIDESGMPKERFSAEFPKEGPSILRIQQVVRGDSAAYFCASSPGQGALTGELFFGEGSRLTVL.

The V call is TRBV4-2, the J call TRBJ2-3, with 13 bases matching TRBD2. CDR1 is LGHNA and CDR2 is YNFKEQ in the germline V gene. The CDR3 has 16 residues. V trimming: 2 bases; J trimming: 4 bases; junction bases outside the gene matches: 3. The CDR3 DNA follows: TGTGCCAGCAGCCAACGACTAGCGGGGGGCCCAGATACGCAGTATTTT. It specifies CASSQRLAGGPDTQYF.

The chain couples TRBV27 to TRBJ1-2; weak D call: TRBD1 (6 bases). Germline V lookup: CDR1 MNHEY, CDR2 SMNVEV (reference sequence). The CDR3 is made up of 15 amino acids. V dropped 1 base and J dropped 6 bases, with 15 bases sitting between them. CDR3 protein: CASSLFAGVVDGYTF. In DNA form, the CDR3 reads TGTGCCAGCAGTTTATTTGCAGGGGTAGTTGATGGCTACACCTTC.

Regarding this clone: The sample has other DNA sequences that encode this CDR3 too. The V call is TRBV2, the J call TRBJ2-7; 9 bases align to TRBD1. V dropped 4 bases and J dropped 3; count of bases not matched to a gene: 4. This CDR3 has 14 residues. The V gene's germline CDR1 is SNHLY and CDR2 FYNNEI. The CDR3 bases are TGTGCCAGCAGTGCCGGGACAGGGTACTACGAGCAGTACTTC. Protein sequence: CASSAGTGYYEQYF. Full variable domain (outside the CDR3, taken from reference TRBV2 and TRBJ2-7): EPEVTQTPSHQVTQMGQEVILRCVPISNHLYFYWYRQILGQKVEFLVSFYNNEISEKSEIFDDQFSVERPDGSNFTLKIRSTKLEDSAMYFCASSAGTGYYEQYFGPGTRLTVT.

V usage is TRBV4-1 and J usage is TRBJ2-7, with no clear D. V lost 0 bases to trimming and J lost 3 bases, with 9 bases between them. The germline CDR1 and CDR2 sequences are MGHRA and YSYEKL. This CDR3 comprises 14 residues. The CDR3 loop reads CASSQDGHLYEQYF. The CDR3 nucleotides are TGCGCCAGCAGCCAAGATGGGCACCTCTACGAGCAGTACTTC.

The chain joins TRBV7-6 to TRBJ2-7; either TRBD1 or TRBD2 may fit D (5 bases each). The CDR3 is 13 residues long. Germline V CDR1 and CDR2: SGHVS, FNYEAQ. The V end was cut by 4 bases, the J end by 0 bases, with 7 bases between. CDR3 protein: CASSSGTSYEQYF. Here the CDR3 DNA reads TGTGCCAGCAGCTCAGGGACCTCCTACGAGCAGTACTTC. Complete variable domain (other parts from reference TRBV7-6 and TRBJ2-7): GAGVSQSPRYKVTKRGQDVALRCDPISGHVSLYWYRQALGQGPEFLTYFNYEAQQDKSGLPNDRFSAERPEGSISTLTIQRTEQRDSAMYRCASSSGTSYEQYFGPGTRLTVT.

The V call is TRBV5-1, the J call TRBJ1-6; D not resolved. The CDR3 is 17 residues long. CDR1 is SGHRS and CDR2 is YFSETQ in the germline V gene. Between the trimmed V and J ends, which lost 3 bases and 5 bases, there was a span of 18 bases. The CDR3 DNA reads TGCGCCAGCAGCTCCCCCCCGGTAATTCCCGATAATTCACCCCTCCACTTT. Its translation: CASSSPPVIPDNSPLHF.

This clone was detected once. The rearrangement uses TRBV10-3 and TRBJ2-5; 9 nucleotides line up with TRBD2. The CDR3 sequence is 16 residues long. J lost 3 bases, V lost 10 bases, and 15 bases had no gene match. The germline V gene encodes CDR1 ENHRY and CDR2 SYGVKD. CDR3 nucleotides: TGTGCCACCAACGGACAGGTATCTAGCGGGGAAGAGACCCAGTACTTC. It is translated as CATNGQVSSGEETQYF.

This chain uses TRBV7-8 with TRBJ1-3; possibly TRBD1 for D (6 bases). Looked up from germline, CDR1 is SGHVS and CDR2 is FQNEAQ. CDR3 size: 15 residues. V gave up 1 base and J gave up 2 bases, with 9 bases separating them. CDR3 DNA: TGTGCCAGCAGCTTAGGGGGGGCTCCTGGAAACACCATATATTTT. It codes for CASSLGGAPGNTIYF.

This sequence joins TRBV7-9 and TRBJ2-2; the D call may be TRBD1 or TRBD2 (5 bases each). Per the germline V gene, CDR1 is SEHNR and CDR2 is FQNEAQ (reference sequence). V lost 3 bases and J 0 bases, leaving 11 bases between the germline ends. This CDR3 spans 16 amino acids. The CDR3 nucleotides are TGTGCCAGCAGCTTTTATGGGGGTTCGAACACCGGGGAGCTGTTTTTT. Translating gives CASSFYGGSNTGELFF.

About this clone: Other DNA sequences in this specimen translate into the identical CDR3. V and J are TRBV5-6 and TRBJ1-5, with 9 positions matching TRBD1. This CDR3 is 14 amino acids long. The J segment lost 7 bases and the V segment lost 0 bases, leaving 2 bases of the junction unmatched. CDR1 and CDR2 from the germline V gene are SGHDT and YYEEEE. CDR3 sequence reads: CASSLGQGGQPQHF. CDR3 coding DNA: TGTGCCAGCAGCTTGGGACAGGGGGGACAGCCCCAGCATTTT.

This chain joins TRBV6-5 and TRBJ2-1, with D possibly being TRBD1 (6 bases). V lost 5 bases and J lost 6, with 14 bases in between. The CDR3 totals 14 residues. CDR1 is MNHEY, CDR2 SVGAGI, per germline. The CDR3 is CASSPLDRFNEQFF. As DNA, the CDR3 is TGTGCCAGCAGTCCTTTGGACAGATTCAATGAGCAGTTCTTC.

This clone was detected once. At the DNA level, this CDR3 is encoded by other sequences in the same sample as well. V and J are TRBV7-9 and TRBJ2-3; D unclear. Looked up from germline, CDR1 is SEHNR and CDR2 is FQNEAQ (reference sequence). With 1 base removed from V and 6 bases from J, the gap between germline ends came to 5 bases. The CDR3 sequence is 12 residues long. The CDR3: CASSLGIDTQYF. In nucleotides, the CDR3 is TGTGCCAGCAGCTTAGGGATCGATACGCAGTATTTT.

The chain employs TRBV6-1 and TRBJ2-7, with D perhaps matching TRBD2 (7 bases). The germline V and J ends were trimmed by 6 bases and 2 bases, with 17 bases remaining between them. This CDR3 is built from 15 residues. Germline V gene sequence: CDR1 MNHNS, CDR2 SASEGT. Here the CDR3 reads CASRLPRGATYEQYF. The CDR3 bases are TGTGCCAGCAGATTACCCCGGGGGGCAACCTACGAGCAGTACTTC.

The V and J genes are TRBV6-5 and TRBJ2-2; 10 positions agree with TRBD2. This CDR3 has 16 residues. Germline CDR1 and CDR2: MNHEY and SVGAGI. V gave up 4 bases and J gave up 2 bases; unmatched junction bases: 4. For the CDR3, the DNA is TGTGCCAGCAGTTTGGGGACTAGCGATAACACCGGGGAGCTGTTTTTT. Translated, it gives CASSLGTSDNTGELFF.